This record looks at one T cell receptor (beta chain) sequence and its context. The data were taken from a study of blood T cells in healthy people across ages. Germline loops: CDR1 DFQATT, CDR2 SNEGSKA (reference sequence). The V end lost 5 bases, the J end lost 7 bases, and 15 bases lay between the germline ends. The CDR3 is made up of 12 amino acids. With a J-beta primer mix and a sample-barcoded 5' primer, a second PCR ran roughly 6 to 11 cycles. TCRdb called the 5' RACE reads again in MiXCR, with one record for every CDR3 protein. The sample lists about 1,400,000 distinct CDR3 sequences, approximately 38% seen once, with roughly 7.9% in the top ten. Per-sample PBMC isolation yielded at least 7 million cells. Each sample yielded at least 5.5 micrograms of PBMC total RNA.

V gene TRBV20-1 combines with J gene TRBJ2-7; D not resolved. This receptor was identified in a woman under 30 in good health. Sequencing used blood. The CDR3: CSALSPSLEQYF. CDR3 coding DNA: TGCAGTGCTTTAAGCCCCTCCCTTGAGCAGTACTTC.